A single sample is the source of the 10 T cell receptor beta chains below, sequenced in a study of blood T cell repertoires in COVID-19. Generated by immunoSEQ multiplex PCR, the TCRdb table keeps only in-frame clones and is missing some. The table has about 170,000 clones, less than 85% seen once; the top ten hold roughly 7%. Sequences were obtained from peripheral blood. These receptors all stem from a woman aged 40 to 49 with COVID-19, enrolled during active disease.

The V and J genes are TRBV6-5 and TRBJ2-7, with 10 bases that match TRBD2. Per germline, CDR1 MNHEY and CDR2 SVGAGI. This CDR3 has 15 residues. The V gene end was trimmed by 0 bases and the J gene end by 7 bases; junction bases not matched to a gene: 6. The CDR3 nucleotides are TGTGCCAGCAGTTACTCTGTAGCGGGAGGCCCGGAGCAGTACTTC. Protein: CASSYSVAGGPEQYF.

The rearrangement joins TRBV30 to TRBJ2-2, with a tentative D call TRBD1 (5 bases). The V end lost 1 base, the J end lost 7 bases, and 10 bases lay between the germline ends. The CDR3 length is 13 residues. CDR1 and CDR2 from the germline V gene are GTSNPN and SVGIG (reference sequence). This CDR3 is CAWSGTDSGELFF. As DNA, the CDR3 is TGTGCCTGGAGTGGGACCGACAGCGGGGAGCTGTTTTTT.

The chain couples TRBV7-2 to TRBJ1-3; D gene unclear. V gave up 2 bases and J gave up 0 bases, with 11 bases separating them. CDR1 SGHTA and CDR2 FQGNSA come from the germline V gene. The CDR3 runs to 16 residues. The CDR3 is CASSLSVPLSGNTIYF. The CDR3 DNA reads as TGTGCCAGCAGCTTATCCGTTCCCCTCTCTGGAAACACCATATATTTT.

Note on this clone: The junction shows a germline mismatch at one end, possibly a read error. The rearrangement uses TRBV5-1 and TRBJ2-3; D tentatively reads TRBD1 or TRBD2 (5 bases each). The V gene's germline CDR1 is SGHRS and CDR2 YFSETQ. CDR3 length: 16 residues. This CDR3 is CASTLGRSTVEDTQYF. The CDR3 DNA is TGCGCCAGCACCTTGGGACGGTCGACAGTCGAGGATACGCAGTATTTT.

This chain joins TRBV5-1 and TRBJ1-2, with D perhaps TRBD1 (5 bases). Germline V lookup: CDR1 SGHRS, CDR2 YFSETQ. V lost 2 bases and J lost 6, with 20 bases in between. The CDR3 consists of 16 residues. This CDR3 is CASSFSGESRGNGYTF. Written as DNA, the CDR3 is TGCGCCAGCAGCTTCTCGGGCGAGTCAAGGGGAAATGGCTACACCTTC. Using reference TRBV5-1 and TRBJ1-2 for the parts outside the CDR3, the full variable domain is KAGVTQTPRYLIKTRGQQVTLSCSPISGHRSVSWYQQTPGQGLQFLFEYFSETQRNKGNFPGRFSGRQFSNSRSEMNVSTLELGDSALYLCASSFSGESRGNGYTFGSGTRLTVV.

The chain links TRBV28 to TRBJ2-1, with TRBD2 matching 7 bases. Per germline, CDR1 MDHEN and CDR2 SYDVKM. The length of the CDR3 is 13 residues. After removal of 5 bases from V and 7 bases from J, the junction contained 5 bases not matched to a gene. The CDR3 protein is CASSVAGENEQFF. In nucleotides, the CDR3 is TGTGCCAGCAGTGTCGCGGGAGAAAATGAGCAGTTCTTC.

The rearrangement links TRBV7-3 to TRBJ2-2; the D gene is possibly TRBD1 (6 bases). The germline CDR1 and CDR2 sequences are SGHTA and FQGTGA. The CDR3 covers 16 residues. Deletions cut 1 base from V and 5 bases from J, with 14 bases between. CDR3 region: CASSLSPQGRTGELFF. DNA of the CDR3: TGTGCCAGCAGCTTAAGCCCCCAGGGGCGGACCGGGGAGCTGTTTTTT.

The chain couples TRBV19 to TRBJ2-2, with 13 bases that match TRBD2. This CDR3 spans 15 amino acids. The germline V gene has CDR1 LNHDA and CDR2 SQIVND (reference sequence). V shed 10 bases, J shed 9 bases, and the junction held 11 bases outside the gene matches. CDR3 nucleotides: TGTGCCACAACGCCGGGACTAGCGGGGTTCCGGGAGCTGTTTTTT. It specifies CATTPGLAGFRELFF.

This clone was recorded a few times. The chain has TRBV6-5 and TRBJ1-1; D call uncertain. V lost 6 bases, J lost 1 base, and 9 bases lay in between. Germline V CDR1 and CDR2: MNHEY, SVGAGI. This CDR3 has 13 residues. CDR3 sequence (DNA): TGTGCCAGCAGCAGAGACACGAACACTGAAGCTTTCTTT. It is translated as CASSRDTNTEAFF.

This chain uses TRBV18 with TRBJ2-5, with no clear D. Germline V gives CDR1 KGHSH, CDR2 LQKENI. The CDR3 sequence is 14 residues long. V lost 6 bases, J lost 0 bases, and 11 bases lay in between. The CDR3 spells CASSPSRNQETQYF. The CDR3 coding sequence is TGTGCCAGCTCGCCAAGTAGAAACCAAGAGACCCAGTACTTC.